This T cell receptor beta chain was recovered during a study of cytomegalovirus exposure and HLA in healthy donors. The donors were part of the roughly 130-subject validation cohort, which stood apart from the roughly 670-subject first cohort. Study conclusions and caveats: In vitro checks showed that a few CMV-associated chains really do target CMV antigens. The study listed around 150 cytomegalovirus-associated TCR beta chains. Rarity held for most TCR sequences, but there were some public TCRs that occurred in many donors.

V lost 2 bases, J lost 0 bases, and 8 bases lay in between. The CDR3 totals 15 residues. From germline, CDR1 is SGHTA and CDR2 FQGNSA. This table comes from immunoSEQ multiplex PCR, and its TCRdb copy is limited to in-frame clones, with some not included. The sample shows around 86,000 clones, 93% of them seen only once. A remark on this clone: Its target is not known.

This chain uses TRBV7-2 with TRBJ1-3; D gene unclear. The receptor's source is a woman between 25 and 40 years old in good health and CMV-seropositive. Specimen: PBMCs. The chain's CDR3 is CASSLNPSSGNTIYF. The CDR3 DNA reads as TGTGCCAGCAGCTTAAACCCTAGCTCTGGAAACACCATATATTTT.